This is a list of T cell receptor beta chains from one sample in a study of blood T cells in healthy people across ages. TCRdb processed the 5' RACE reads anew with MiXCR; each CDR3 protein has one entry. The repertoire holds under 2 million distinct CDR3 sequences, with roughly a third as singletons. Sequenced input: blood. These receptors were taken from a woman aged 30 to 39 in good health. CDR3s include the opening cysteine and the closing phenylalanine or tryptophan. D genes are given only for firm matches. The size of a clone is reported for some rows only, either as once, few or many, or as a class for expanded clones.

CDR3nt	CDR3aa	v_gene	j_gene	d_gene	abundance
TGTGCCAGCAGCCGATGGGGCGGGGCGGATACGCAGTATTTT	CASSRWGGADTQYF	TRBV7-3	TRBJ2-3	-	-
TGCAGTGCTTTTTACAAAGCGGGAGGTACCCCCTACGAGCAGTACTTC	CSAFYKAGGTPYEQYF	TRBV20-1	TRBJ2-7	TRBD2	-
TGCGCCAGCAGCTTGGGAGGCAGCCAACAAGAGACCCAGTACTTC	CASSLGGSQQETQYF	TRBV5-1	TRBJ2-5	-	-
TGCGCCAGCAGCTGGACCACAGGGTACAATGAGCAGTTCTTC	CASSWTTGYNEQFF	TRBV5-1	TRBJ2-1	-	few
TGTGCCAGCAGTTGGAGTCCCGGGACTACCTACACAGATACGCAGTATTTT	CASSWSPGTTYTDTQYF	TRBV2	TRBJ2-3	TRBD2	-
TGTGCCAGCAGTCAAGCCGGGACTAGCGGGATACAGACCCAGTACTTC	CASSQAGTSGIQTQYF	TRBV28	TRBJ2-5	TRBD2	few
TGTGCCAGCAGTGAAGCCCGGAGTTACAATGAGCAGTTCTTC	CASSEARSYNEQFF	TRBV2	TRBJ2-1	-	few
TGTGCCTGGGGCAGCACAGATACGCAGTATTTT	CAWGSTDTQYF	TRBV30	TRBJ2-3	-	-
TGCGCCAGCAGCTTGCTAGCGGGGGGGCCACCATACAATGAGCAGTTCTTC	CASSLLAGGPPYNEQFF	TRBV5-1	TRBJ2-1	TRBD2	-
TGCGCCAGCAGCCCGATTGGGGGTGGGGGAAGAGTCTATGGCTACACCTTC	CASSPIGGGGRVYGYTF	TRBV4-1	TRBJ1-2	-	-
TGTGCCAGTTTGGGACACCCACACTACGAGCAGTACTTC	CASLGHPHYEQYF	TRBV6-1	TRBJ2-7	-	few
TGTGCCAGCAGCCAAGAGGCAGGGATAGGCAATCAGCCCCAGCATTTT	CASSQEAGIGNQPQHF	TRBV3-1	TRBJ1-5	-	few
TGTGCCAGCAGTGAGCCCGACAGGGGCACTGAAGCTTTCTTT	CASSEPDRGTEAFF	TRBV25-1	TRBJ1-1	TRBD1	-
TGCGCCAGCAGCCCTACCCTTACTCAAGAGACCCAGTACTTC	CASSPTLTQETQYF	TRBV4-1	TRBJ2-5	-	-
TGCGCCAGCGGCCAAGACGGGCCTAGCAAATCCCACGAGCAGTACTTC	CASGQDGPSKSHEQYF	TRBV4-1	TRBJ2-7	-	-
TGCAGTGCTAGAAGCCCCGGGACAACCTACAATGAGCAGTTCTTC	CSARSPGTTYNEQFF	TRBV20-1	TRBJ2-1	-	few
TGTGCCAGCAGTTATACAGGGGTAGGAGAGACCCAGTACTTC	CASSYTGVGETQYF	TRBV27	TRBJ2-5	TRBD1	few
TGTGCCACCAGCAGAGATCAAGGGAGGCAAGGGACCCAGTACTTC	CATSRDQGRQGTQYF	TRBV15	TRBJ2-5	-	-
TGCAGCGTTGAAGAAGGTCAGGACGAGCAGTACTTC	CSVEEGQDEQYF	TRBV29-1	TRBJ2-7	-	-
TGCAGTGCATCACCCCAATACAATGAGCAGTACTTC	CSASPQYNEQYF	TRBV20-1	TRBJ2-7	-	-
TGTGCCAGCAGTTACACAGGGCCATCGGCAGCTTTCTTT	CASSYTGPSAAFF	TRBV6-6	TRBJ1-1	-	few
TGTGCCAGCAGCAAACTCACTAGCGGAGCCTACAATGAGCAGTTCTTC	CASSKLTSGAYNEQFF	TRBV21-1	TRBJ2-1	-	-
TGTGCCAGCGGTTCGGGCAGTTCAATTCGGAATTCACCCCTCCACTTT	CASGSGSSIRNSPLHF	TRBV7-9	TRBJ1-6	-	-
TGCGCCAGCAGCCAAGATCAAGGGACCGGTCATTCACCCCTCCACTTT	CASSQDQGTGHSPLHF	TRBV4-1	TRBJ1-6	-	-
TGCAGTGCTAGGAAAGGGGGGACTAACACTGAAGCTTTCTTT	CSARKGGTNTEAFF	TRBV20-1	TRBJ1-1	-	-
TGTGCCAGCACCTCCGACGGAAGCTCCTACGAGCAGTACTTC	CASTSDGSSYEQYF	TRBV5-6	TRBJ2-7	-	-
TGTGCCAGCAGCCAAGTACAGGCGGTGGGCTACACCTTC	CASSQVQAVGYTF	TRBV3-1	TRBJ1-2	-	-
TGTGCCAGCAGCTTTAGCGGGAGGACCGAAGAGACCCAGTACTTC	CASSFSGRTEETQYF	TRBV7-2	TRBJ2-5	TRBD2	-
TGTGCCAGCAGTTTCCCGGGACAGGGGGCGCGAGGCTACACCTTC	CASSFPGQGARGYTF	TRBV28	TRBJ1-2	TRBD1	few
TGTGCCAGCAACAACGTGGACAGAGAATACTCACCCCTCCACTTT	CASNNVDREYSPLHF	TRBV6-2/TRBV6-3	TRBJ1-6	-	few
TGCAGCGTTGCGCGGGGGATGGGGCCAACCTACGAGCAGTACTTC	CSVARGMGPTYEQYF	TRBV29-1	TRBJ2-7	TRBD2	-
TGTGCCAGCAGTTACAGGTTTAGCTCCTACGAGCAGTACTTC	CASSYRFSSYEQYF	TRBV27	TRBJ2-7	-	few
TGTGCCAGCAGTGAAGCGGGACTAGCTTTAGGCACGCAGTATTTT	CASSEAGLALGTQYF	TRBV2	TRBJ2-3	TRBD2	-
TGTGCCAGCAGCCAACCTAGAGGCGGTTTAGGGACAGATACGCAGTATTTT	CASSQPRGGLGTDTQYF	TRBV3-1	TRBJ2-3	-	-
TGTGCCAGCAGCTTAGTCGGTCTAGCGGGGGGATTCCAAGAGATCCAGTACTTC	CASSLVGLAGGFQEIQYF	TRBV7-2	TRBJ2-5	TRBD2	-